Reported below is one T cell receptor beta chain. The antigen it recognizes is unknown. No qualities accompany the bases; no much larger clone lies one base away. The data belong to a study of T cell responses to AZD1222 COVID-19 vaccine (dated by TCRdb to the early 2020s). Regarding the research as a whole: Because spike-specific TCR depth and breadth did not differ between the two schedules, AZD1222 recipients who got a second dose at roughly 4 weeks were pooled with those who got a second dose at roughly 12 weeks. TCR sequencing covered fewer than 250 trial participants: approximately 200 given two doses of AZD1222 and 26 given two doses of MenACWY control vaccine. Trial participants were enrolled into age subgroups of 18-55, 56-69 and 70-plus years, which contained 148, 28 and 57 TCR-sequenced participants, respectively.

The time point label for this specimen denotes: baseline before first vaccination. Vaccinee samples were obtained from the UK trials COV001 and COV002, which included a single-blind randomized controlled phase 2/3 trial of AZD1222 (ChAdOx1 nCoV-19) in healthy adults. Trial participant PBMC samples were collected at day 0 and day 28 after the second dose for TCRbeta chain sequencing. The CDR3 regions of human TCRbeta chains were subjected to immunosequencing. The authors' pipeline ran thus. Repertoire TCRs were matched against a reference library of SARS-CoV-2-specific TCRs generated with the MIRA antigen-specificity platform. Breadth meant the fraction of unique TCRs that were SARS-CoV-2-associated, whereas depth meant the fraction of total T cells that were SARS-CoV-2-associated. Using the MIRA data, each spike-specific TCR was assigned both to the spike region to which the TCR was reactive and to a CD4 or CD8 class. Log10-transformed breadth and depth values were compared by one-way ANOVA with Sidak's multiple comparisons tests. TCRdb took over this immuneACCESS table, retaining in-frame rearrangements with V and J assigned. Such tables are incomplete; in checked studies, under half of the missing clones stem from an unresolved V gene, and the remainder is unexplained. V, J and clone size are those of that table, while D and trimming were read from the DNA. The table for this sample lists approximately 180,000 clones; roughly 92% of them were counted only once. About 10% of the sample belongs to the ten largest clones.

The research as a whole found: Most participants were white British and females outnumbered males, and the authors suggested that clonal diversity may have been underestimated. In the small 56-69-year group, the increase in depth fell short of significance, most likely because of low power. Because no samples from the day 14 peak response were available, repertoires could be characterized only after the peak T cell response. Reportedly, close to half of the unique spike-specific TCRs recognized epitopes lying outside the regions that are mutated in the B.1.351 and B.1.1.7 variants. The whole spike protein was spanned by vaccine-associated CD4 TCRs, and dominant responses were seen in regions 160-218 and 743-854. Spike-specific TCR breadth and depth rose significantly after two AZD1222 doses compared with day 0 and with MenACWY recipients. Conclusions about previously exposed vaccinees are limited, since just six AZD1222 recipients were seropositive for SARS-CoV-2 at baseline.

The sequences come from peripheral blood, collected on day 0 of AZD1222 vaccination. The clonotype originates from an adult in good health.

The CDR3 protein: CASSQDPPEAFF. The DNA sequence is TGTGCCAGCAGCCAAGACCCCCCTGAAGCTTTCTTT. The chain couples TRBV3-1 (or the pseudogene TRBV3-2) to TRBJ1-1; no D gene is confidently identified. The V end loses 0 bases and the J end loses 6 bases, and a stretch of 5 bases separates them. Inclusive of the bounding cysteine and phenylalanine, the CDR3 is 12 residues long. Only the CDR3 DNA stays, 36 bases, in frame from base 1. As encoded in the germline V gene (reference sequence), CDR1 is LGHDT while CDR2 is YNNKEL.